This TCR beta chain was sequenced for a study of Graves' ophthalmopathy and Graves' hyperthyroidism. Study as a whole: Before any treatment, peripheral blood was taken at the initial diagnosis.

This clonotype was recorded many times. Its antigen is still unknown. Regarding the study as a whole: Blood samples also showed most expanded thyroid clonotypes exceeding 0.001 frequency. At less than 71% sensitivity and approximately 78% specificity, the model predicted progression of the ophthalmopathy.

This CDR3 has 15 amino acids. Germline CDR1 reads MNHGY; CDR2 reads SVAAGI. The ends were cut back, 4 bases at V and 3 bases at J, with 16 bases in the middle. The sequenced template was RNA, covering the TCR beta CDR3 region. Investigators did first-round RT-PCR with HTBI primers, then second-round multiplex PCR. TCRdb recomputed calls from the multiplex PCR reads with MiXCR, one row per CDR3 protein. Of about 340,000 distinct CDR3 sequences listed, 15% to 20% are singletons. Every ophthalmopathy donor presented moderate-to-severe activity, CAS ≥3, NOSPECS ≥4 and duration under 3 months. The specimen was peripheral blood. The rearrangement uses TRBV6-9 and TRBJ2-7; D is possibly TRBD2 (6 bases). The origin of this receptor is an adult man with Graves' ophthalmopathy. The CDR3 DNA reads TGTGCCAGCAGTTCCGGGAGCCCCGATATCTACGAGCAGTACTTC. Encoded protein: CASSSGSPDIYEQYF.